This T cell receptor beta chain was documented in a study of blood T cells in healthy people across ages. General observations from the study: PBMCs left unsorted prevented a conclusive naive versus antigen-experienced comparison. Whereas aged donors had fewer naive CD4+ cells, long-lived donors had more of them and higher diversity. Strongly correlated with naive T cell percentage was TCR beta diversity.

The CDR3 contains 13 residues. The V gene's germline CDR1 is MNHNS and CDR2 SASEGT. The ends were cut back, 11 bases at V and 3 bases at J, with 13 bases in the middle. This clonotype turned up a few times. Antigen: not known. PCR was performed a second time for about 7 to 12 cycles using a sample-barcoded 5' primer and a J-beta primer mix. TCRdb recomputed calls from the 5' RACE reads with MiXCR, one row per CDR3 protein. Found here are more than 800,000 distinct CDR3 sequences, roughly 45% of them singletons; the top ten hold approximately 17%. Sequenced input: blood. This chain links TRBV6-1 with TRBJ2-2; D is perhaps TRBD2 (5 bases). This clonotype was obtained from a woman aged 55 to 70 in good health. The CDR3 sequence: CALYEGDTGELFF. The DNA for the CDR3 is TGTGCCCTGTACGAGGGCGACACCGGGGAGCTGTTTTTT.